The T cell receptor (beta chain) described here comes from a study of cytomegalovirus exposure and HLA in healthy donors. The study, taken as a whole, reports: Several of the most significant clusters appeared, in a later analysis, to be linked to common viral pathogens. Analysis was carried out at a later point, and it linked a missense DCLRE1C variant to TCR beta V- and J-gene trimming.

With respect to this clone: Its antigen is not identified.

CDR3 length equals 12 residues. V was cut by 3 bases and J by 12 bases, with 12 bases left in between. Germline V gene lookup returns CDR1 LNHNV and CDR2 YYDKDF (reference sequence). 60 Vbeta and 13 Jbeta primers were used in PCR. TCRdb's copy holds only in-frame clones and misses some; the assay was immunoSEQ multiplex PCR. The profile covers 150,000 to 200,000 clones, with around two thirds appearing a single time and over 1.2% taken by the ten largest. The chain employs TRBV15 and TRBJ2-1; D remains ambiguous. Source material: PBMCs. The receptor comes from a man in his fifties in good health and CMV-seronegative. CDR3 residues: CATSRPFEAQFF. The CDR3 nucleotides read TGTGCCACCAGCAGGCCCTTCGAGGCGCAGTTCTTC. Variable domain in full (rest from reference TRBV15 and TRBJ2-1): DAMVIQNPRYQVTQFGKPVTLSCSQTLNHNVMYWYQQKSSQAPKLLFHYYDKDFNNEADTPDNFQSRRPNTSFCFLDIRSPGLGDTAMYLCATSRPFEAQFFGPGTRLTVL.